This T cell receptor (beta chain) was obtained from a study of TIL therapy for anti-PD-1-resistant metastatic lung cancer (dated by TCRdb to about 2021). With respect to the entire study: Tumors were collected before any PD-1/PD-L1 blockade, after which patients were given nivolumab, and patients who progressed were given lymphodepletion, an infusion of expanded TIL and IL-2. Enrolled patients had a median age of almost 55 years (range about 38-80) and a median tumor PD-L1 proportion score of around 6%. Most of the cohort had lung adenocarcinoma, including a handful of EGFR-mutant tumors and two ALK-rearranged tumors, and half of the patients were either current or former smokers. A median non-synonymous tumor mutation burden of under 1.9 mutations per megabase was determined across the cohort by whole-exome sequencing. T cell receptor beta sequencing of tumor and peripheral blood was used to follow clonotypes across the tumor, the expanded TIL product and serial blood samples. Paper-wide results and their limitations: Infused TIL clonotypes partially replaced the baseline peripheral repertoire then decayed over months, with no apparent association between persistence and response. The study protocol defined all tumor marker inferences as exploratory. The cohort was highly selected, including more treatment-naive, never-smoker and oncogene-addicted patients than is typical, which limits generalizability.

Trimming takes 6 bases off V and 5 bases off J; junction bases not matched to a gene: 10. From a lookup of the germline V gene (reference sequence), CDR1 and CDR2 are MNHEY and SMNVEV. The CDR3 runs 15 amino acids, cysteine and phenylalanine included. Just CDR3 DNA is preserved here, 45 bases in frame from base 1. Interpreted using the paper, the time point label stands for: pre-treatment sample, taken before nivolumab and TIL therapy. Between late 2017 and early 2020, a dual-center phase I trial enrolled adults who had stage 4 NSCLC. Samples came from a single-arm, open-label phase I trial of tumor-infiltrating lymphocyte therapy with nivolumab in advanced non-small cell lung cancer. Mononuclear cells from blood collected in EDTA tubes were isolated on a Ficoll gradient and snap-frozen as pellets, and DNA was then extracted using a Qiagen mini-prep kit. Using bias-controlled multiplex PCR with the immunoSEQ v3 hsTCRB kit, the TCR beta CDR3 regions were amplified from genomic DNA. An Illumina NextSeq 500 was used to sequence the TCR libraries, reaching 1.5 million to 2 million read pairs at survey level or roughly 4.5-6 million at deep level. Regarding the original processing steps: Clonality was reported by immunoSEQ Analyzer software, which also assigned V, D and J genes and filtered out non-productive sequences. Repertoires were compared using productive Simpson clonality and Morisita overlap index of productive TRB rearrangements between infused TIL and blood. Absolute clonotype counts in blood were estimated as lymphocyte count times CD3+ fraction times the clone's productive frequency. TCRdb stores this immuneACCESS table with in-frame sequences only. Part of the clones is absent; in the studies checked, under half of the shortfall reflects unresolved V genes, and no reason is known for the rest. The V and J calls and clone size come from that table; D and trimming were worked out from the DNA. The sample data list tens of thousands of clones, and 70% to 80% of these were observed just once. The ten largest clones capture about 3% of the sample.

A remark on this clone: There is no known antigen for this receptor. No clone much larger than this one lies a single base away; base qualities are absent.

The TCR was taken from a woman aged 30 to 85 with non-small cell lung cancer. The chain couples TRBV27 to TRBJ2-1, with TRBD2 matching 7 junction bases. This specimen consisted of blood, obtained at baseline. The CDR3 sequence is CASSTPSGPNNEQFF. The bases are TGTGCCAGCAGCACCCCTAGCGGACCCAACAATGAGCAGTTCTTC.